This T cell receptor (beta chain) comes out of a study of spatial heterogeneity in lung cancer. The sample's time point: sample taken at primary tumor resection. This clonotype is medium-sized by share. The CDR3 has 16 residues. The V end was cut by 3 bases, the J end by 1 base, with 19 bases between. Germline V lookup: CDR1 DFQATT, CDR2 SNEGSKA (reference sequence). TCRdb reanalysed the 5' RACE reads using MiXCR and keeps one entry per CDR3 protein. The sample has about 7,900 distinct CDR3 sequences, about 4.2% seen once. Material: PBMCs, obtained at surgery. The chain couples TRBV20-1 to TRBJ2-7, with D perhaps being TRBD1 or TRBD2 (5 bases each). This receptor was obtained from a male donor with early-stage non-small cell lung cancer. CDR3 DNA sequence: TGCAGTGCTAGTTCCCCCGGGGCGACGGTTTCCTACGAGCAGTACTTC. Protein sequence: CSASSPGATVSYEQYF.